What follows are 13 T cell receptor beta chains derived from one specimen sequenced in a study of a mutant IDH1 vaccine in newly diagnosed glioma. Their antigen targets remain unknown. The sample's time point: week 35, safety follow-up. Vaccination used 300 ug of mutant IDH1 20-mer peptide per dose, with topical imiquimod. The table came from immunoSEQ multiplex PCR; TCRdb's copy has only in-frame clones and leaves some out. The data hold about 50,000 clones, with 85% to 95% observed a single time. This material consisted of PBMCs, taken from a glioma patient whose treatment included an IDH1 peptide vaccine. These receptors all stem from a man aged 45-60 years with glioma.

The chain joins TRBV6-1 to TRBJ2-5; maybe TRBD2 (5 bases). The CDR3 is made up of 15 amino acids. Germline assignment: CDR1 MNHNS and CDR2 SASEGT. Trimming stripped 3 bases from V and 1 base from J, with 12 bases between. CDR3: CASSDWTGSQETQYF. CDR3 DNA sequence: TGTGCCAGCAGTGATTGGACTGGATCCCAAGAGACCCAGTACTTC.

The rearrangement links TRBV7-9 to TRBJ1-1; perhaps TRBD1 as D (5 bases). This CDR3 contains 18 residues. In germline, CDR1 is SEHNR, CDR2 FQNEAQ (reference sequence). With 5 bases removed from V and 1 base from J, the gap between germline ends came to 23 bases. DNA of the CDR3: TGTGCCAGCAGCCTAACCTACCCCCGGCAGGGCTCGAACACTGAAGCTTTCTTT. It codes for CASSLTYPRQGSNTEAFF.

The chain joins TRBV9 to TRBJ1-5, with D possibly being TRBD1 (6 bases). The V end was cut by 3 bases, the J end by 6 bases, with 16 bases between. The CDR3 length is 15 residues. Germline loops: CDR1 SGDLS, CDR2 YYNGEE. The CDR3 region is CASSAEPTGSQPQHF. The CDR3 DNA follows: TGTGCCAGCAGCGCCGAACCAACAGGGTCTCAGCCCCAGCATTTT.

The V gene is TRBV6-6, the J gene TRBJ1-1, with unresolved D. Germline assignment: CDR1 MNHNY and CDR2 SVGAGI (reference sequence). This CDR3 contains 14 residues. Trimming removed 7 bases at V and 1 base at J, with 13 bases between. The CDR3 nucleotides read TGTGCCAGCATTCGAGATGGATCGAACACTGAAGCTTTCTTT. Its protein product is CASIRDGSNTEAFF.

This clone occurred a few times. This chain uses TRBV7-4 with TRBJ1-5; 7 nucleotides match TRBD1. Germline assignment: CDR1 SGHVT and CDR2 SQSDAQ. V trimming: 2 bases; J trimming: 3 bases; junction bases outside the gene matches: 10. The CDR3 is made up of 17 amino acids. For the CDR3, the DNA is TGTGCCAGCAGCTTAAGTACCCTTGGACAGGACAATCAGCCCCAGCATTTT. It translates to CASSLSTLGQDNQPQHF.

This CDR3 reads CASSYSTSGGAEQFF. The CDR3 nucleotides read TGTGCCAGCAGTTACTCGACTAGCGGGGGAGCAGAGCAGTTCTTC. This rearrangement joins TRBV6-9 to TRBJ2-1; 12 bases are a match to TRBD2. The V and J ends lost 3 bases and 10 bases, in that order; junction bases with no gene match: 7. Looked up from germline, CDR1 is MNHGY and CDR2 is SVAAGI. This CDR3 is 15 amino acids long.

The genes are TRBV7-8 and TRBJ1-5; perhaps TRBD1 as D (6 bases). Germline-derived CDR1 and CDR2 are SGHVS and FQNEAQ. Trimming removed 5 bases from V and 0 bases from J, with 11 bases in between. This CDR3 has 15 residues. The CDR3 here is CASSRGHYSNQPQHF. CDR3 DNA sequence: TGTGCCAGCAGCCGGGGACATTATAGCAATCAGCCCCAGCATTTT.

The chain is built from TRBV27 and TRBJ1-5; possibly TRBD1 for D (5 bases). Germline V lookup: CDR1 MNHEY, CDR2 SMNVEV (reference sequence). V lost 6 bases, J lost 5 bases, and 14 bases lay in between. The length of the CDR3 is 14 residues. The CDR3 reads CASRSGQGDQPQHF. The CDR3 DNA follows: TGTGCCAGCAGATCGGGCCAGGGAGATCAGCCCCAGCATTTT.

The chain employs TRBV15 and TRBJ2-5; no reliable D call. V lost 0 bases, J lost 5 bases, and 19 bases lay in between. CDR1 and CDR2 from the germline V gene are LNHNV and YYDKDF (reference sequence). The CDR3 is 17 amino acids. The CDR3 DNA sequence: TGTGCCACCAGCAGAGATTTTAGGGCGAGGTCGCAGGAGACCCAGTACTTC. Amino acids: CATSRDFRARSQETQYF.

The CDR3 coding sequence is TGTGCCAGCAGTTTCTCTAGGACAGGGGTGGGCTATGGCTACACCTTC. Translation: CASSFSRTGVGYGYTF. This chain links TRBV28 with TRBJ1-2; TRBD1 matches at 9 bases. Trimming cost V 3 bases and J 4 bases; bases outside gene matches: 9. There are 16 residues in the CDR3. Germline CDR1 reads MDHEN; CDR2 reads SYDVKM.

The rearrangement uses TRBV11-2 and TRBJ2-2, with 7 nucleotides matching TRBD2. V lost 0 bases and J lost 5; bases outside the gene matches: 6. This CDR3 contains 16 residues. Per germline, CDR1 SGHAT and CDR2 FQNNGV. The CDR3 DNA follows: TGTGCCAGCAGCTTAGAAGGGAGGGCCCGGACCGGGGAGCTGTTTTTT. It encodes CASSLEGRARTGELFF.

The chain is built from TRBV6-1 and TRBJ2-1; TRBD2 is a possible D gene (6 bases). The germline V gene encodes CDR1 MNHNS and CDR2 SASEGT. Trimming pared 6 bases from V and 7 bases from J, leaving 19 bases between. The CDR3 loop spans 15 amino acids. CDR3 amino acids: CASRAPGTGPNEQFF. The CDR3 DNA is TGTGCCAGCAGGGCTCCCGGGACTGGACCTAATGAGCAGTTCTTC.

This rearrangement joins TRBV29-1 to TRBJ2-1; 11 bases map to TRBD2. The germline gives CDR1 SQVTM, CDR2 ANQGSEA. This CDR3 is built from 17 residues. After removal of 6 bases from V and 0 bases from J, the junction contained 10 bases not matched to a gene. The CDR3 spells CSVGTSGGGFSYNEQFF. The CDR3 DNA is TGCAGCGTGGGGACTAGCGGAGGGGGGTTCTCCTACAATGAGCAGTTCTTC.